Listed below are T cell receptor beta chains from one sample, sequenced in a study of liver allograft versus peripheral blood T cells. MiXCR, run by TCRdb on the reads, gives a single entry per CDR3 protein. The data contain about 350 distinct CDR3 sequences, about a sixth of them singletons. The receptor set was obtained from a human patient who had a liver transplant. Part of the T cell pool may stem from the graft donor. Each CDR3 is given with its conserved first and last residue. Each record gives: clone size, D gene, J gene, V gene, CDR3 protein, CDR3 DNA. The D gene is left open where the match is weak. Only part of the rows carry a size: once, few, many, or a class if the clone is expanded.

abundance: large
d_gene: -
j_gene: TRBJ1-2
v_gene: TRBV9
CDR3aa: CASSLNYGYTF
CDR3nt: TGTGCCAGCAGCCTGAACTATGGCTACACCTTC

abundance: -
d_gene: -
j_gene: TRBJ2-2
v_gene: TRBV6-1
CDR3aa: CASSEPSGELFF
CDR3nt: TGTGCCAGCAGTGAACCCAGCGGGGAGCTGTTTTTT

abundance: large
d_gene: TRBD1
j_gene: TRBJ1-6
v_gene: TRBV11-2
CDR3aa: CASSFMAGGSVVNSPLHF
CDR3nt: TGTGCCAGCAGCTTTATGGCAGGGGGGAGCGTCGTTAATTCACCCCTCCACTTT

abundance: medium-sized
d_gene: -
j_gene: TRBJ1-3
v_gene: TRBV9
CDR3aa: CASSAGALSGNTIYF
CDR3nt: TGTGCCAGCAGCGCAGGGGCCCTCTCTGGAAACACCATATATTTT

abundance: medium-sized
d_gene: TRBD1
j_gene: TRBJ2-3
v_gene: TRBV2
CDR3aa: CASVVDRGDTQYF
CDR3nt: TGTGCCAGCGTGGTGGACAGGGGAGATACGCAGTATTTT

abundance: medium-sized
d_gene: -
j_gene: TRBJ2-2
v_gene: TRBV20-1
CDR3aa: CSARVPGTGELFF
CDR3nt: TGCAGTGCTAGAGTACCGGGCACCGGGGAGCTGTTTTTT

abundance: large
d_gene: -
j_gene: TRBJ1-3
v_gene: TRBV29-1
CDR3aa: CSVVVGNTIYF
CDR3nt: TGCAGCGTTGTTGTTGGAAACACCATATATTTT

abundance: large
d_gene: -
j_gene: TRBJ2-7
v_gene: TRBV19
CDR3aa: CASTAGGTYEQYF
CDR3nt: TGTGCCAGTACGGCCGGAGGTACCTACGAGCAGTACTTC

abundance: medium-sized
d_gene: -
j_gene: TRBJ2-5
v_gene: TRBV20-1
CDR3aa: CSAQPLGETQYF
CDR3nt: TGCAGTGCCCAACCGCTAGGAGAGACCCAGTACTTC

abundance: large
d_gene: TRBD1
j_gene: TRBJ1-4
v_gene: TRBV24-1
CDR3aa: CATSSGTGHEKLFF
CDR3nt: TGTGCCACCAGTTCCGGGACAGGCCACGAAAAACTGTTTTTT

abundance: few
d_gene: -
j_gene: TRBJ2-3
v_gene: TRBV2
CDR3aa: CASTRGGRSTDTQYF
CDR3nt: TGTGCCAGCACCCGAGGGGGGCGCAGCACAGATACGCAGTATTTT

abundance: large
d_gene: TRBD1
j_gene: TRBJ1-2
v_gene: TRBV19
CDR3aa: CASSDRGRNYGYTF
CDR3nt: TGTGCCAGTAGTGACAGGGGGCGAAACTATGGCTACACCTTC

abundance: large
d_gene: -
j_gene: TRBJ2-1
v_gene: TRBV27
CDR3aa: CASSFEGTPYNEQFF
CDR3nt: TGTGCCAGCAGTTTTGAGGGGACCCCCTACAATGAGCAGTTCTTC

abundance: large
d_gene: -
j_gene: TRBJ2-7
v_gene: TRBV6-1
CDR3aa: CASSLTGSYEQYF
CDR3nt: TGTGCCAGCAGCCTGACGGGTTCCTACGAGCAGTACTTC

abundance: medium-sized
d_gene: TRBD1
j_gene: TRBJ2-4
v_gene: TRBV7-2
CDR3aa: CASSLGPGTGLGKNIQYF
CDR3nt: TGTGCCAGCAGCTTAGGTCCCGGGACAGGGTTGGGCAAAAACATTCAGTACTTC

abundance: medium-sized
d_gene: TRBD1
j_gene: TRBJ1-1
v_gene: TRBV2
CDR3aa: CASSFDRVGTEAFF
CDR3nt: TGTGCCAGCAGTTTCGACAGGGTGGGCACTGAAGCTTTCTTT

abundance: hyperexpanded
d_gene: TRBD1
j_gene: TRBJ1-2
v_gene: TRBV29-1
CDR3aa: CSGQGANYGYTF
CDR3nt: TGCAGCGGACAGGGGGCTAACTATGGCTACACCTTC

abundance: medium-sized
d_gene: -
j_gene: TRBJ2-7
v_gene: TRBV3-1
CDR3aa: CASSQREGNEQYF
CDR3nt: TGTGCCAGCAGCCAACGGGAAGGGAACGAGCAGTACTTC

abundance: large
d_gene: -
j_gene: TRBJ2-3
v_gene: TRBV19
CDR3aa: CASNGFDTQYF
CDR3nt: TGTGCCAGTAATGGGTTTGATACGCAGTATTTT

abundance: large
d_gene: -
j_gene: TRBJ1-1
v_gene: TRBV30
CDR3aa: CAGEGGPEAFF
CDR3nt: TGTGCCGGCGAGGGGGGCCCTGAAGCTTTCTTT

abundance: -
d_gene: -
j_gene: TRBJ1-4
v_gene: TRBV19
CDR3aa: CASSMEGPSEKLFF
CDR3nt: TGTGCCAGTAGTATGGAAGGACCAAGTGAAAAACTGTTTTTT

abundance: -
d_gene: -
j_gene: TRBJ1-4
v_gene: TRBV24-1
CDR3aa: CATRSAGGDEQFFGPGHEKLFF
CDR3nt: -

abundance: large
d_gene: TRBD2
j_gene: TRBJ2-1
v_gene: TRBV20-1
CDR3aa: CSVHQRGSSYNEQFF
CDR3nt: TGCAGTGTTCACCAGCGGGGGAGCTCCTACAATGAGCAGTTCTTC

abundance: medium-sized
d_gene: -
j_gene: TRBJ1-5
v_gene: TRBV10-2
CDR3aa: CASSDFLQPNQPQHF
CDR3nt: TGCGCCAGCAGTGATTTCCTACAGCCTAATCAGCCCCAGCATTTT

abundance: large
d_gene: -
j_gene: TRBJ1-4
v_gene: TRBV20-1
CDR3aa: CSARRSPGEKLFF
CDR3nt: TGCAGTGCTAGAAGGTCACCTGGGGAAAAACTGTTTTTT

abundance: hyperexpanded
d_gene: TRBD1
j_gene: TRBJ1-5
v_gene: TRBV7-2
CDR3aa: CASSLSQGGDQPQHF
CDR3nt: TGTGCCAGCAGCTTGTCGCAGGGGGGCGATCAGCCCCAGCATTTT

abundance: medium-sized
d_gene: TRBD2
j_gene: TRBJ2-3
v_gene: TRBV7-9
CDR3aa: CASSLLRGVSTDTQYF
CDR3nt: TGTGCCAGCAGCTTACTGCGGGGGGTTAGCACAGATACGCAGTATTTT

abundance: large
d_gene: -
j_gene: TRBJ2-3
v_gene: TRBV7-9
CDR3aa: CASSHGTTSTDTQYF
CDR3nt: TGTGCCAGCAGCCACGGGACCACTAGCACAGATACGCAGTATTTT

abundance: large
d_gene: -
j_gene: TRBJ1-3
v_gene: TRBV6-1
CDR3aa: CASSESGNTIYF
CDR3nt: TGTGCCAGCAGTGAAAGTGGAAACACCATATATTTT

abundance: large
d_gene: -
j_gene: TRBJ1-2
v_gene: TRBV15
CDR3aa: CATSYPTGLGGYTF
CDR3nt: TGTGCCACCAGCTACCCAACAGGGCTCGGCGGCTACACCTTC

abundance: large
d_gene: -
j_gene: TRBJ1-2
v_gene: TRBV29-1
CDR3aa: CSVQRQGLGYTF
CDR3nt: TGCAGCGTCCAAAGGCAGGGGCTTGGCTACACCTTC

abundance: hyperexpanded
d_gene: -
j_gene: TRBJ1-2
v_gene: TRBV19
CDR3aa: CASSLALNGYTF
CDR3nt: TGTGCCAGTAGTCTCGCTTTAAATGGCTACACCTTC

abundance: hyperexpanded
d_gene: -
j_gene: TRBJ1-1
v_gene: TRBV29-1
CDR3aa: CSVENAMNTEAFF
CDR3nt: TGCAGCGTTGAAAACGCCATGAACACTGAAGCTTTCTTT

abundance: medium-sized
d_gene: TRBD1
j_gene: TRBJ1-2
v_gene: TRBV23-1
CDR3aa: CASSQPWDRGFYGYTF
CDR3nt: TGCGCCAGCAGTCAGCCCTGGGACAGGGGATTTTATGGCTACACCTTC

abundance: hyperexpanded
d_gene: TRBD1
j_gene: TRBJ1-5
v_gene: TRBV18
CDR3aa: CASSPDRGGNQPQHF
CDR3nt: TGTGCCAGCTCACCGGACAGGGGTGGAAATCAGCCCCAGCATTTT

abundance: large
d_gene: TRBD2
j_gene: TRBJ2-1
v_gene: TRBV18
CDR3aa: CASSPLAGGGANEQFF
CDR3nt: TGTGCCAGCTCACCACTTGCGGGAGGGGGGGCCAATGAGCAGTTCTTC

abundance: medium-sized
d_gene: TRBD1
j_gene: TRBJ1-1
v_gene: TRBV12-3/TRBV12-4
CDR3aa: CASSQGTGGTEAFF
CDR3nt: TGTGCCAGCAGCCAGGGGACAGGGGGCACTGAAGCTTTCTTT

abundance: medium-sized
d_gene: -
j_gene: TRBJ1-1
v_gene: TRBV5-4
CDR3aa: CASSGQQNTEAFF
CDR3nt: TGTGCCAGCAGCGGACAGCAGAACACTGAAGCTTTCTTT

abundance: medium-sized
d_gene: TRBD2
j_gene: TRBJ2-3
v_gene: TRBV5-4
CDR3aa: CAISARDYLTDTQYF
CDR3nt: TGTGCCATCTCGGCCAGGGACTACCTCACAGATACGCAGTATTTT

abundance: -
d_gene: -
j_gene: TRBJ1-2
v_gene: TRBV9
CDR3aa: CASPPPGGAFGYTF
CDR3nt: TGTGCCAGCCCCCCCCCGGGGGGGGCGTTTGGCTACACCTTC

abundance: large
d_gene: -
j_gene: TRBJ1-1
v_gene: TRBV5-4
CDR3aa: CASSLGELNTEAFF
CDR3nt: TGTGCCAGCAGCTTGGGTGAATTGAACACTGAAGCTTTCTTT

abundance: hyperexpanded
d_gene: -
j_gene: TRBJ1-3
v_gene: TRBV19
CDR3aa: CASSIQQAISGNTIYF
CDR3nt: TGTGCCAGTAGTATACAACAGGCGATCTCTGGAAACACCATATATTTT

abundance: large
d_gene: -
j_gene: TRBJ2-7
v_gene: TRBV20-1
CDR3aa: CSARALLSSYEQYF
CDR3nt: TGCAGTGCTAGGGCCCTACTAAGCTCCTACGAGCAGTACTTC

abundance: medium-sized
d_gene: TRBD2
j_gene: TRBJ2-3
v_gene: TRBV7-2
CDR3aa: CASSLGLAPLGTDTQYF
CDR3nt: TGTGCCAGCAGCCTGGGACTAGCCCCCTTGGGTACAGATACGCAGTATTTT

abundance: large
d_gene: -
j_gene: TRBJ1-2
v_gene: TRBV3-2
CDR3aa: CASPRQGRSYGYTF
CDR3nt: TGTGCCAGCCCCAGGCAGGGGAGGAGCTATGGCTACACCTTC

abundance: large
d_gene: -
j_gene: TRBJ2-7
v_gene: TRBV6-2/TRBV6-3
CDR3aa: CASTPGEARVSYEQYF
CDR3nt: TGTGCCAGCACCCCCGGGGAGGCCAGGGTCTCCTACGAGCAGTACTTC

abundance: large
d_gene: -
j_gene: TRBJ1-4
v_gene: TRBV6-1
CDR3aa: CATKPWGGDEKLFF
CDR3nt: TGTGCCACAAAGCCGTGGGGAGGTGATGAAAAACTGTTTTTT

abundance: -
d_gene: TRBD1
j_gene: TRBJ2-7
v_gene: TRBV20-1
CDR3aa: CSARVLDRGSQHEQYF
CDR3nt: TGCAGTGCTAGGGTACTCGACAGGGGGTCTCAGCACGAGCAGTACTTC

abundance: large
d_gene: -
j_gene: TRBJ2-3
v_gene: TRBV24-1
CDR3aa: CATSPTAPGLADTQYF
CDR3nt: TGTGCCACCAGTCCGACAGCGCCAGGGCTAGCAGATACGCAGTATTTT

abundance: large
d_gene: -
j_gene: TRBJ1-4
v_gene: TRBV5-4
CDR3aa: CASSLDGADDEKLFF
CDR3nt: TGTGCCAGCAGCTTGGATGGGGCGGACGATGAAAAACTGTTTTTT

abundance: -
d_gene: -
j_gene: TRBJ1-5
v_gene: TRBV6-2/TRBV6-3
CDR3aa: CVSSDMGLRHF
CDR3nt: TGTGTCAGCAGCGACATGGGACTCCGGCATTTT

abundance: large
d_gene: -
j_gene: TRBJ2-7
v_gene: TRBV20-1
CDR3aa: CSADPLSSYEQYF
CDR3nt: TGCAGTGCGGACCCTCTTAGCTCCTACGAGCAGTACTTC

abundance: large
d_gene: TRBD1
j_gene: TRBJ2-4
v_gene: TRBV6-5
CDR3aa: CASSYESGGKNIQYF
CDR3nt: TGTGCCAGCAGTTACGAGTCAGGGGGCAAAAACATTCAGTACTTC

abundance: large
d_gene: -
j_gene: TRBJ1-1
v_gene: TRBV5-6
CDR3aa: CASSLRASRNTEAFF
CDR3nt: TGTGCCAGCAGCTTGAGGGCCTCTCGGAACACTGAAGCTTTCTTT

abundance: hyperexpanded
d_gene: -
j_gene: TRBJ1-3
v_gene: TRBV19
CDR3aa: CASSTQRSSGNTIYF
CDR3nt: TGTGCCAGTAGTACACAGAGGAGCTCTGGAAACACCATATATTTT